Presented here are 25 T cell receptor beta chains from one specimen sequenced in a study of T cells in Graves' hyperthyroidism and ophthalmopathy. TCR beta CDR3 regions were amplified from RNA transcripts. Carried out on the TCR CDR3, a first-round RT-PCR used the HTBI primer set. TCRdb fed the multiplex PCR reads into MiXCR, producing one record per CDR3 protein. The table has 300,000 to 450,000 distinct CDR3 sequences, roughly 14% seen once. Sequencing was performed on blood. These receptors were collected from a woman aged 60 to 75 with Graves' hyperthyroidism.

This clonotype was counted ten times or more. CDR3 in amino acids: CASSEMQGVHEQFF. Here the CDR3 DNA reads TGTGCCAGCAGTGAAATGCAGGGGGTGCATGAGCAGTTCTTC. The V call is TRBV6-1, the J call TRBJ2-1; TRBD1 matches at 7 bases. From germline, CDR1 is MNHNS and CDR2 SASEGT. The V and J ends lost 2 bases and 8 bases, in that order; junction bases with no gene match: 6. The CDR3 spans 14 residues.

Many counts were recorded for this clonotype. The chain uses TRBV3-1 and TRBJ1-1; D call uncertain. V was cut by 3 bases and J by 1 base, with 12 bases left in between. The CDR3 is 15 amino acids. Germline V lookup: CDR1 LGHDT, CDR2 YNNKEL (reference sequence). CDR3 nucleotide sequence: TGTGCCAGCAGCCAGTGGACGGTGCAGAACACTGAAGCTTTCTTT. This encodes CASSQWTVQNTEAFF.

This rearrangement joins TRBV7-9 to TRBJ2-1, with TRBD2 matching 8 bases. Germline V CDR1 and CDR2: SEHNR, FQNEAQ (reference sequence). The CDR3 is 16 amino acids. Trimming cost V 4 bases and J 4 bases; bases outside gene matches: 9. As DNA, the CDR3 is TGTGCCAGCAGCTCCGCGACGGGAGGGTCGTACAATGAGCAGTTCTTC. Translating it yields CASSSATGGSYNEQFF.

This clonotype was observed at least ten times. The rearrangement uses TRBV6-1 and TRBJ1-4; 7 bases are shared with TRBD1. The CDR3 is 14 amino acids. Trimming at V came to 5 bases and at J to 0 bases, leaving 0 bases not matched to a gene. Germline assignment: CDR1 MNHNS and CDR2 SASEGT. The DNA for the CDR3 is TGTGCCAGCAGTCAGGGGGCAACTAATGAAAAACTGTTTTTT. Its translation: CASSQGATNEKLFF.

Points on this clonotype: Possible read error: a much larger clone is one base away. This chain connects TRBV7-2 to TRBJ1-5, with 8 bases identical to TRBD1. From germline, CDR1 is SGHTA and CDR2 FQGNSA. With V trimmed by 5 bases and J by 11 bases, 20 bases remained unmatched. The CDR3 length is 17 residues. The CDR3 loop is CASSPYILGQDWQSQHF. In nucleotides, the CDR3 is TGTGCCAGCAGCCCCTACATCTTGGGACAGGATTGGCAGTCCCAGCATTTT.

The V call is TRBV20-1, the J call TRBJ2-7, with 12 bases fitting TRBD2. The V segment lost 0 bases and the J segment 1 base; nucleotides outside the gene matches: 1. This CDR3 region has 15 residues. Germline V gene sequence: CDR1 DFQATT, CDR2 SNEGSKA (reference sequence). The CDR3 DNA reads TGCAGTGCTAGAGATCTAGCGGGAGGGTCCTACGAGCAGTACTTC. Translating gives CSARDLAGGSYEQYF.

This clonotype has a count of ten or more. This rearrangement joins TRBV18 to TRBJ2-5; 8 nucleotides align to TRBD1. CDR1 KGHSH and CDR2 LQKENI come from the germline V gene. This CDR3 has 18 amino acids. The J segment lost 1 base and the V segment lost 6 bases, leaving 16 bases of the junction unmatched. DNA of the CDR3: TGTGCCAGCTCCCGGACAGGGTATCCGTCTTACCGCCAAGAGACCCAGTACTTC. Amino acids: CASSRTGYPSYRQETQYF.

This clonotype has a count of ten or more. The chain recombines TRBV7-6 with TRBJ2-5; TRBD2 matches at 12 bases. Germline lookup yields CDR1 SGHVS and CDR2 FNYEAQ. The V gene end was trimmed by 5 bases and the J gene end by 3 bases; junction bases not matched to a gene: 16. The CDR3 consists of 19 residues. The CDR3 region has the DNA TGTGCCAGCAGCCAGACTAGCGGGAGTGTGGTGAATTGGGAAGAGACCCAGTACTTC. Its translation is CASSQTSGSVVNWEETQYF.

The chain has TRBV27 and TRBJ1-2, with D tentatively TRBD1 (5 bases). V was pared by 6 bases and J by 8 bases, with 13 bases between. Looked up from germline, CDR1 is MNHEY and CDR2 is SMNVEV (reference sequence). The CDR3 extends over 12 amino acids. The DNA of the CDR3 is TGTGCCAGCAGGCAGGGTCCGGGAGGCTACACCTTC. Translation: CASRQGPGGYTF.

The chain uses TRBV10-3 and TRBJ2-1, with 9 bases matching TRBD2. The J segment lost 6 bases and the V segment lost 0 bases, leaving 6 bases of the junction unmatched. The CDR3 is made up of 16 amino acids. Germline assignment: CDR1 ENHRY and CDR2 SYGVKD. This CDR3 reads CAISESAGGSSNEQFF. CDR3 bases: TGTGCCATCAGTGAGTCGGCGGGAGGGAGTAGCAATGAGCAGTTCTTC.

Worth noting for this clonotype: A much larger clone lies a single base off, so this may be a read error. The V and J genes are TRBV30 and TRBJ2-1, with D tentatively TRBD2 (6 bases). This CDR3 is built from 15 residues. CDR1 and CDR2 from the germline V gene are GTSNPN and SVGIG (reference sequence). The CDR3 spells CAGSGTVPGGGEQFF. The CDR3 DNA follows: TGTGCCGGGAGTGGGACGGTCCCCGGGGGTGGGGAGCAGTTCTTC.

This clonotype was counted between two and nine times. The chain uses TRBV20-1 and TRBJ2-3; 10 bases align to TRBD2. J gave up 5 bases and V 6 bases, and 8 bases lay outside the gene matches. Germline lookup yields CDR1 DFQATT and CDR2 SNEGSKA (reference sequence). The CDR3 extends over 14 amino acids. CDR3: CSAKPAGGLDTQYF. The DNA of the CDR3 is TGCAGTGCCAAGCCAGCGGGAGGGCTAGATACGCAGTATTTT.

The chain links TRBV6-2 or TRBV6-3 to TRBJ2-6; D is possibly TRBD2 (6 bases). Germline V gene sequence: CDR1 MNHEY, CDR2 SVGEGT. The CDR3 runs 16 residues. V lost 7 bases and J 0 bases, leaving 13 bases between the germline ends. CDR3 region: CASTEWGLSGANVLTF. CDR3 coding DNA: TGTGCCAGCACCGAATGGGGACTCTCTGGGGCCAACGTCCTGACTTTC.

This clonotype was recorded at least ten times. The genes are TRBV5-1 and TRBJ2-7; possible D gene TRBD1, 5 bases. There are 12 residues in the CDR3. CDR1 SGHRS and CDR2 YFSETQ come from the germline V gene. Trimming stripped 4 bases from V and 7 bases from J, with 12 bases between. CDR3 amino acids: CASSVETEEQYF. The DNA of the CDR3 is TGCGCCAGCAGCGTGGAGACAGAAGAGCAGTACTTC. The full variable domain, completed using reference TRBV5-1 and TRBJ2-7, is KAGVTQTPRYLIKTRGQQVTLSCSPISGHRSVSWYQQTPGQGLQFLFEYFSETQRNKGNFPGRFSGRQFSNSRSEMNVSTLELGDSALYLCASSVETEEQYFGPGTRLTVT.

Concerning this clonotype itself: With a much larger clone just one base away, this may be a read error. The chain joins TRBV10-3 to TRBJ2-1; TRBD1 is a possible D gene (6 bases). Germline V gene sequence: CDR1 ENHRY, CDR2 SYGVKD. V was cut by 7 bases and J by 3 bases, with 16 bases left in between. The CDR3 has 15 amino acids. CDR3 nucleotides: TGTGCCATCACCGAGGGGGAGACGGTCTACAATGAGCAGTTCTTC. Translating it yields CAITEGETVYNEQFF.

This clonotype was recorded at least ten times. The chain carries TRBV20-1 and TRBJ2-3; TRBD2 matches 9 bases. The germline V gene encodes CDR1 DFQATT and CDR2 SNEGSKA (reference sequence). J lost 2 bases, V lost 6 bases, and 9 bases had no gene match. This CDR3 is built from 15 residues. The CDR3 DNA sequence: TGCAGTGCAATAACTAGCGGGTCCCCCACAGATACGCAGTATTTT. This sequence encodes CSAITSGSPTDTQYF.

This clonotype was observed a few times. V gene TRBV7-9 combines with J gene TRBJ2-7; D is perhaps TRBD2 (5 bases). This CDR3 contains 14 residues. V dropped 0 bases and J dropped 3 bases, with 9 bases sitting between them. Germline assignment: CDR1 SEHNR and CDR2 FQNEAQ (reference sequence). The CDR3 DNA follows: TGTGCCAGCAGCTTAGCGGTTGCGGGCTACGAGCAGTACTTC. It encodes CASSLAVAGYEQYF.

This clonotype was detected only a few times. The chain has TRBV7-2 and TRBJ2-7; D might be TRBD2 (5 bases). Between the trimmed V and J ends, which lost 1 base and 4 bases, there was a span of 17 bases. There are 16 residues in the CDR3. Per germline, CDR1 SGHTA and CDR2 FQGNSA. The DNA for the CDR3 is TGTGCCAGCAGCTTAGAATACACAGCCCGAGGGTACGAGCAGTACTTC. Encoded protein: CASSLEYTARGYEQYF.

This clonotype was counted ten times or more. The rearrangement uses TRBV5-1 and TRBJ2-3, with 8 nucleotides matching TRBD2. Germline assignment: CDR1 SGHRS and CDR2 YFSETQ. This CDR3 has 15 amino acids. V was clipped by 5 bases and J by 8 bases; unmatched bases: 13. Written as DNA, the CDR3 is TGCGCCAGCAGTGAGGCGACTAGCGATGGCGGTACGCAGTATTTT. Protein: CASSEATSDGGTQYF.

There are many counts of this clonotype. This chain uses TRBV6-1 with TRBJ2-3; 9 bases fit TRBD2. The CDR3 runs 14 residues. The junction had 7 bases not matched to a gene; V was cut back by 6 bases and J by 6 bases. Germline assignment: CDR1 MNHNS and CDR2 SASEGT. The CDR3 region is CASSTYAGGDTQYF. DNA of the CDR3: TGTGCCAGCAGCACCTACGCGGGAGGGGATACGCAGTATTTT.

This clonotype was counted at least ten times. The chain has TRBV5-1 and TRBJ1-2; the match to TRBD1 covers 7 bases. V was clipped by 0 bases and J by 4 bases; unmatched bases: 6. Germline V gene sequence: CDR1 SGHRS, CDR2 YFSETQ. This CDR3 comprises 15 residues. As DNA, the CDR3 is TGCGCCAGCAGCTTGGCAGGGGGGGACTCCTATGGCTACACCTTC. This translates into CASSLAGGDSYGYTF.

This clonotype was seen a single time. A read error may be the cause here, since a much bigger clone is one base away. The chain links TRBV20-1 to TRBJ2-7, with D possibly being TRBD2 (5 bases). The CDR3 contains 13 residues. The germline CDR1 and CDR2 sequences are DFQATT and SNEGSKA (reference sequence). The CDR3 reads CSARVLGGYEPYF. CDR3 coding DNA: TGCAGTGCTAGAGTACTAGGTGGCTACGAGCCGTACTTC.

Comment on this clonotype: A read error may be the cause here, since a much bigger clone is one base away. The chain couples TRBV7-9 to TRBJ2-3; 9 bases line up with TRBD2. The CDR3 is 15 amino acids. V was clipped by 3 bases and J by 1 base; unmatched bases: 2. CDR1 SEHNR and CDR2 FQNEAQ come from the germline V gene (reference sequence). CDR3 in amino acids: CASSLIAGGTDTQYF. DNA of the CDR3: TGTGCCAGCAGCTTGATAGCGGGAGGCACAGATACGCAGTATTTT. The complete variable domain, with remaining parts taken from reference TRBV7-9 and TRBJ2-3, reads DTGVSQNPRHKITKRGQNVTFRCDPISEHNRLYWYRQTLGQGPEFLTYFQNEAQLEKSRLLSDRFSAERPKGSFSTLEIQRTEQGDSAMYLCASSLIAGGTDTQYFGPGTRLTVL.

This clonotype has a count of ten or more. This chain connects TRBV30 to TRBJ2-5; 10 bases line up with TRBD2. The CDR3 contains 15 residues. The germline CDR1 and CDR2 sequences are GTSNPN and SVGIG (reference sequence). Trimming took 0 bases from V and 7 from J; bases not matched to a gene: 8. For the CDR3, the DNA is TGTGCCTGGAGTGTAAAGGGAGCGGGAGGGTGGACCCAGTACTTC. Protein sequence: CAWSVKGAGGWTQYF.

This clonotype was observed at least ten times. V usage is TRBV20-1 and J usage is TRBJ1-1; 7 bases are shared with TRBD1. Germline CDR1 and CDR2: DFQATT and SNEGSKA (reference sequence). V shed 6 bases, J shed 2 bases, and the junction held 3 bases outside the gene matches. The CDR3 covers 12 residues. Written as DNA, the CDR3 is TGCAGTGCGGGACAGTTTAACACTGAAGCTTTCTTT. This encodes CSAGQFNTEAFF.